This TCR beta chain stems from a study of response to subunit inactivated influenza vaccine (dated by TCRdb to the late 2010s). For the wider study: The study used deep quantitative T cell receptor repertoire profiling to track responses to a trivalent subunit inactivated influenza vaccine.

Regarding this clonotype: The clone's antigen remains unknown. Per-nucleotide qualities are absent, and no much larger clonotype sits a single base away.

Library prep was done by RT-PCR. Sequencing was carried out with an Illumina HiSeq 2500. Starting from the raw public reads, TCRdb applied fastp trimming at Q25, assembled clones with MiXCR and retained in-frame beta chains. Rows merge per CDR3 protein into single entries with the most common DNA and genes. The sample table records about 540,000 distinct CDR3 sequences; roughly 23% of these occur just once. The ten biggest clones cover roughly 2.8% of the sample. On the study overall, not on this receptor specifically: According to the authors, only a limited number of new T cells may be recruited by each seasonal influenza vaccination.

The germline V gene specifies SGHRS as CDR1 and YFSETQ as CDR2. The CDR3 holds 14 amino acids from the cysteine to the phenylalanine. Only CDR3 DNA remains: 42 bases, in frame from the first base. V gives up 4 bases and J gives up 4 bases, and the segment between their germline ends measures 14 bases. This sample also appeared in a second study, on T cells expressing NK-cell markers. That second report states: TCR beta cDNA libraries were made by 5'RACE template switching that added a universal primer site and unique molecular identifiers. Three sorted T-cell subsets (CD3+CD56+NKG2C+, CD3+CD56+NKG2C- and CD3+CD56-NKG2C+) from roughly eight donors had their TCR beta-chain repertoires profiled. Seven of the eight sequenced donors were HCMV-seropositive and one was HCMV-seronegative. In several experiments an anti-gammadeltaTCR antibody was added to restrict sorting to alphabetaTCR-expressing T cells. In several donors, the dominant CD3+CD56+NKG2C+ clonotypes were found to rank among the top 10 CD8+ clonotypes and to make up roughly 1.0-8% of CD8+ T cells. Those dominant clonotypes were again the most abundant among CD3+CD56-NKG2C+ cells in a handful of donors, at about 28.3-65%. It remained unclear whether the expanded NKG2C-expressing T cell clones were specific for HCMV antigens. All eight donors whose samples were sequenced were randomly selected healthy volunteers, three of them men and five women. To determine HCMV serostatus, a commercial ELISA kit was used to detect HCMV-specific IgG in serum. Peripheral blood mononuclear cells were isolated from blood by Ficoll density gradient centrifugation. Using Miltenyi isolation kits, CD4+ and CD8+ T cells were isolated from PBMC through magnetic immunoseparation. Synthesis of cDNA was primed from the TCR beta constant segment and was followed by two consecutive PCR amplification steps. Sequencing of the libraries produced 2 x 150 bp reads on Illumina HiSeq 2000/2500, MiSeq or NextSeq. Reads were demultiplexed and grouped by UMI with MIGEC, and clonotypes were assembled and quantified with MiTCR. To exclude erroneous sequences, any TCR cDNA sequence not supported by at least two reads was discarded. Downstream repertoire analysis used the tcR package, and clonotypes were matched across fractions by CDR3 nucleotide sequence plus V segment. Antigen specificity was annotated against VDJdb with VDJmatch, allowing one amino acid substitution in CDR3.

The chain employs TRBV5-1 and TRBJ1-2; no D gene is confidently identified. The receptor was derived from a man aged 45 to 65 who received an inactivated influenza vaccine. Donor details come from another sample of the same person, matched by shared clones. Sequencing was performed on CD4+ T cells sorted from PBMCs, taken 12 days after vaccination. The base sequence is TGCGCCAGCAGCCCGGAGGCAGTCAGCTATGGCTACACCTTC. The translation is CASSPEAVSYGYTF.